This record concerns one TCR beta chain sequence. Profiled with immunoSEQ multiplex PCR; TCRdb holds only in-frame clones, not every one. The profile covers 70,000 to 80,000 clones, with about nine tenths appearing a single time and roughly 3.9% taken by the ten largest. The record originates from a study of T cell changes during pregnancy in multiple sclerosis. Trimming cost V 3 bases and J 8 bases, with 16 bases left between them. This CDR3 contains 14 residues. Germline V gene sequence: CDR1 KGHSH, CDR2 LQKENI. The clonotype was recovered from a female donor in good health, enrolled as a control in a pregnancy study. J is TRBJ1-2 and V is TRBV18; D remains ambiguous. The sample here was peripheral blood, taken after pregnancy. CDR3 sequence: CASSPGVPGWGYTF. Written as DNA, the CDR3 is TGTGCCAGCTCACCGGGCGTCCCAGGATGGGGCTACACCTTC. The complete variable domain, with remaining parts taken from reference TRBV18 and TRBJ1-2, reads NAGVMQNPRHLVRRRGQEARLRCSPMKGHSHVYWYRQLPEEGLKFMVYLQKENIIDESGMPKERFSAEFPKEGPSILRIQQVVRGDSAAYFCASSPGVPGWGYTFGSGTRLTVV.